This T cell receptor (beta chain) was sequenced during a study of long-term antiretroviral therapy in people with HIV. Study as a whole: About a decade before 2015, the earliest samples were taken when ART was typically delayed.

They ran version v3.0 of the immunoSEQ assay at survey level. Repertoires were generated with immunoSEQ multiplex PCR, while TCRdb's copy carries only in-frame clones and drops some. This table holds 25,000 to 35,000 clones, 95% found once. Source: unsorted PBMCs, taken 5.3 years after starting antiretroviral therapy. This TCR was sampled from a man aged 30 to 45 with HIV.

The CDR3 spells CASSLEQGIYGYTF. The CDR3 DNA reads as TGTGCCAGCAGCTTGGAGCAGGGGATTTATGGCTACACCTTC. The chain uses TRBV5-4 and TRBJ1-2; tentative D call: TRBD1 (6 bases). CDR1 SGHNT and CDR2 YYREEE come from the germline V gene (reference sequence). Between the trimmed V and J ends, which lost 0 bases and 5 bases, there was a span of 11 bases. This CDR3 has 14 amino acids. Full variable domain (outside the CDR3, taken from reference TRBV5-4 and TRBJ1-2): ETGVTQSPTHLIKTRGQQVTLRCSSQSGHNTVSWYQQALGQGPQFIFQYYREEENGRGNFPPRFSGLQFPNYSSELNVNALELDDSALYLCASSLEQGIYGYTFGSGTRLTVV.